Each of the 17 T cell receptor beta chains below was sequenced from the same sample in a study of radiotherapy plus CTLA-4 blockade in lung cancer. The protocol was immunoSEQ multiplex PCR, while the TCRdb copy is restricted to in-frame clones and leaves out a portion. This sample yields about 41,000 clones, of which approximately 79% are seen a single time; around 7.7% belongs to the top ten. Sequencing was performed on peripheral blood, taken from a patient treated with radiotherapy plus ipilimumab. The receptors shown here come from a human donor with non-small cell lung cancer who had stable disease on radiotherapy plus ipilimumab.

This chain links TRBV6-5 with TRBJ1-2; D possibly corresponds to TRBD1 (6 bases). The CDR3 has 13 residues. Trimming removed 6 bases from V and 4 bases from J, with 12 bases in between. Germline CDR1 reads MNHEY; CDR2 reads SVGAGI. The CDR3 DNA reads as TGTGCCAGCAGCCCTAAGGACAGCTATGGCTACACCTTC. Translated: CASSPKDSYGYTF.

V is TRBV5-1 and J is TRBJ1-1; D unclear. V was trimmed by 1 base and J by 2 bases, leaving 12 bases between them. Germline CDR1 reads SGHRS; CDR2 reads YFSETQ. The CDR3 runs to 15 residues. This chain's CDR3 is CASSLSTAENTEAFF. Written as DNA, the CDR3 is TGCGCCAGCAGCTTGTCTACAGCAGAAAACACTGAAGCTTTCTTT. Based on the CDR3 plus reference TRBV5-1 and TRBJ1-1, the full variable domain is KAGVTQTPRYLIKTRGQQVTLSCSPISGHRSVSWYQQTPGQGLQFLFEYFSETQRNKGNFPGRFSGRQFSNSRSEMNVSTLELGDSALYLCASSLSTAENTEAFFGQGTRLTVV.

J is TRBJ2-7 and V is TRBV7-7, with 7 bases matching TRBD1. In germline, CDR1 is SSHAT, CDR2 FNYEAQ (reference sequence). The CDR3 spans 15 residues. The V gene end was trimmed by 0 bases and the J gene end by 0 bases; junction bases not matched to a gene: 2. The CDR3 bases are TGTGCCAGCAGCTTAGCAACAGGGGACTCCTACGAGCAGTACTTC. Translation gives CASSLATGDSYEQYF.

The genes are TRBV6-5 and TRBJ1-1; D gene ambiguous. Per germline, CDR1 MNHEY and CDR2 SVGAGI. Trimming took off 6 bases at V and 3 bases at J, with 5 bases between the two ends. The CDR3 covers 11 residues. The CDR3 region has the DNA TGTGCCAGCAGCCCTGACACTGAAGCTTTCTTT. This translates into CASSPDTEAFF.

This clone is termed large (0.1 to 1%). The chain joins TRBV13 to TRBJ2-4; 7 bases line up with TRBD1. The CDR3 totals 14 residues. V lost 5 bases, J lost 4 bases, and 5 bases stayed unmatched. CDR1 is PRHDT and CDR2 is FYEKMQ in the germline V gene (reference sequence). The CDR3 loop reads CASSPGTEKNIQYF. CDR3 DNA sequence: TGTGCCAGCAGCCCCGGGACAGAAAAAAACATTCAGTACTTC.

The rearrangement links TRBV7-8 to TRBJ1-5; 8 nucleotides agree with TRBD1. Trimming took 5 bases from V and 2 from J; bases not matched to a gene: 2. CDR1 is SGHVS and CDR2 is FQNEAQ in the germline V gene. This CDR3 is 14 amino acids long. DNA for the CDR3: TGTGCCAGCAGCCCGGACAGGGGCAATCAGCCCCAGCATTTT. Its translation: CASSPDRGNQPQHF.

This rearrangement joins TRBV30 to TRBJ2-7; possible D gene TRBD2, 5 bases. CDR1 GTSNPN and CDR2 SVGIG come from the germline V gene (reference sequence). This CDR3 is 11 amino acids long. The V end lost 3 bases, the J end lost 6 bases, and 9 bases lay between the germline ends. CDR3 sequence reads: CAWRKGAEQYF. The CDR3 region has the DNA TGTGCCTGGAGGAAGGGAGCCGAGCAGTACTTC.

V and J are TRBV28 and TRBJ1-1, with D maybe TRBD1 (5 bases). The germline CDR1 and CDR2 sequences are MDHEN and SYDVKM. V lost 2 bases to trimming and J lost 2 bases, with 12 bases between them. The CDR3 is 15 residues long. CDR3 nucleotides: TGTGCCAGCAGTTTAGGGGGTCGGGAAAACACTGAAGCTTTCTTT. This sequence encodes CASSLGGRENTEAFF.

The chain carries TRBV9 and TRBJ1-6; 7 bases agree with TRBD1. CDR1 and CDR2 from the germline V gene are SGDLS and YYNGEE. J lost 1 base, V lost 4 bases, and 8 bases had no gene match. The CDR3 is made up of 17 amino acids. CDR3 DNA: TGTGCCAGCAGCCCCGGACAGGCTGCATCCTATAATTCACCCCTCCACTTT. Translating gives CASSPGQAASYNSPLHF.

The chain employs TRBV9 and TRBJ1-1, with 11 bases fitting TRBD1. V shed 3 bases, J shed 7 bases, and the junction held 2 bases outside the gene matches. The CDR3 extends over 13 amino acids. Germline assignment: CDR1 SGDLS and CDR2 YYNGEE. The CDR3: CASSGDRGVEAFF. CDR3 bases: TGTGCCAGCAGCGGGGACAGGGGGGTTGAAGCTTTCTTT.

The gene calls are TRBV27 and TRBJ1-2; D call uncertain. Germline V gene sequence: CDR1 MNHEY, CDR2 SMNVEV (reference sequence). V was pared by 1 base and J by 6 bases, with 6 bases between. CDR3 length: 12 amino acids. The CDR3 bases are TGTGCCAGCAGTTTATTCGGACATGGCTACACCTTC. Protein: CASSLFGHGYTF.

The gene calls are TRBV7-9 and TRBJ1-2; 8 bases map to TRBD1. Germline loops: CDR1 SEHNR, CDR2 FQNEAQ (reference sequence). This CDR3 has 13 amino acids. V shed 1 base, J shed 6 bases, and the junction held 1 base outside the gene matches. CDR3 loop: CASSLGQGNGYTF. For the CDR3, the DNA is TGTGCCAGCAGCTTAGGACAGGGGAATGGCTACACCTTC.

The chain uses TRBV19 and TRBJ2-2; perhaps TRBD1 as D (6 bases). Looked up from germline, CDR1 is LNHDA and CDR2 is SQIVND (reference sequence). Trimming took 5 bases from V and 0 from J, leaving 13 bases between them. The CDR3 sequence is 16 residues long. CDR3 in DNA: TGTGCCAGTAGTCTCCCCGGACAGACGAACACCGGGGAGCTGTTTTTT. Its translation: CASSLPGQTNTGELFF.

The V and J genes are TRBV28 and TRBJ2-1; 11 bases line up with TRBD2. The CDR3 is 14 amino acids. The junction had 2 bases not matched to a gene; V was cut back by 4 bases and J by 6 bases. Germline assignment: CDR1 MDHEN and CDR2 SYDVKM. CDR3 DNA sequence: TGTGCCAGCAGTTCAACTAGCGGGGGCAATGAGCAGTTCTTC. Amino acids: CASSSTSGGNEQFF.

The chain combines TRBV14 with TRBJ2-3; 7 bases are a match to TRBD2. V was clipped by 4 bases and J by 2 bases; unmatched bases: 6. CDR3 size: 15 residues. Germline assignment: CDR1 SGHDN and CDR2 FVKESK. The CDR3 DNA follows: TGTGCCAGCAGCCTCTTAGCGGGCAACACAGATACGCAGTATTTT. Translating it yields CASSLLAGNTDTQYF.

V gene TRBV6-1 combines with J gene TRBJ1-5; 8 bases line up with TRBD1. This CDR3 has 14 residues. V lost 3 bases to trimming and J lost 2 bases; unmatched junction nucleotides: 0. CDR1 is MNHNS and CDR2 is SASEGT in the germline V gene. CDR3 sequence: CASSETGGNQPQHF. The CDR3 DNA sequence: TGTGCCAGCAGTGAGACAGGGGGCAATCAGCCCCAGCATTTT.

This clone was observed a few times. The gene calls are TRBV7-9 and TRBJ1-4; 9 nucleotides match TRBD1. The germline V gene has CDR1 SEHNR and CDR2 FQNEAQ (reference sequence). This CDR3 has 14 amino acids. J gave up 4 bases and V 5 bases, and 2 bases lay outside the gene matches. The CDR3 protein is CASSRQGGNEKLFF. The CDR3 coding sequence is TGTGCCAGCAGCCGACAGGGGGGTAATGAAAAACTGTTTTTT.